The present TCR beta chain was sequenced within a study of early T cells in non-severe SARS-CoV-2 infection. Notes on the study in general: VDJdb matching favored anti-spike CD8 responses, missing private and CD4 specificities.

The V end lost 6 bases, the J end lost 2 bases, and 17 bases lay between the germline ends. The CDR3 has 15 amino acids. Individual cDNA molecules were tagged with unique molecular identifiers. TCRdb called the 5' RACE reads again in MiXCR, with one record for every CDR3 protein. The table has some 54,000 distinct CDR3 sequences, about 10% seen once. This clonotype was recorded at least ten times. Its cognate antigen is unknown. The receptor comes from an adult who was a healthcare worker with PCR-confirmed SARS-CoV-2 infection or an uninfected control (not recorded which). The material sequenced was whole blood. The genes are TRBV12-3 or TRBV12-4 and TRBJ2-7; D perhaps matches TRBD2 (5 bases). CDR3 in DNA: TGTGCCAGCAGAAAAAGCGGTATACGCGCCTACGAGCAGTACTTC. It is translated as CASRKSGIRAYEQYF.